This TCR beta chain emerged from a study of T cells in Graves' hyperthyroidism and ophthalmopathy. About the study: The blood sample was taken at first diagnosis, before treatment began. Study-wide results and limits: Most clonotypes that expanded in the thyroid above 0.001 also showed up in blood. Ophthalmopathy and stable hyperthyroidism were separated by a 13 V-J model.

As regards this clonotype: The antigen is not known.

TCR beta CDR3 region amplification was performed from RNA transcripts. A first-round RT-PCR of the TCR CDR3 used the HTBI primer set. TCRdb analysed the multiplex PCR reads with MiXCR anew, one entry per CDR3 protein. The sample has approximately 260,000 distinct CDR3 sequences, around 15% seen once. Germline CDR1 MDHEN, CDR2 SYDVKM. V lost 6 bases to trimming and J lost 3 bases, with 8 bases between them. The CDR3 runs 13 residues. The V call is TRBV28, the J call TRBJ1-4; no reliable D call. This clonotype was sampled from a woman aged 45-59 years with Graves' hyperthyroidism that later progressed to Graves' ophthalmopathy. Specimen: blood. CDR3 amino acids: CASSFASNEKLFF. The CDR3 DNA reads as TGTGCCAGCAGCTTCGCGTCTAATGAAAAACTGTTTTTT.